The rows below give T cell receptor beta chains drawn from one sample of a study of human T cells and chemical hapten exposure. TCRdb redid the calling of the RACE reads with MiXCR, one entry per CDR3 protein. The sample lists around 130,000 distinct CDR3 sequences, 12% occurring once. The sequenced sample was whole blood, obtained in connection with sensitization to the hapten diphenylcyclopropenone (DPC). All receptors come from a woman aged 45-59 years with alopecia areata. Some clones in this sample may be carry-over from other donors' samples. The CDR3 runs from the conserved cysteine through the conserved F or W. Each record gives: J gene, clone size, V gene, CDR3 protein. The size of a clone is reported for some rows only, either as once, few or many, or as a class for expanded clones.

TRBJ2-5 few TRBV11-2 CASSLSPGPGRTQYF
TRBJ1-2 NA TRBV27 CASSPSADRRNYGYTF
TRBJ2-2 many TRBV11-2 CASSLVSGSTGELFF
TRBJ2-3 NA TRBV5-1 CTSSLASGTDTQYF
TRBJ2-3 few TRBV7-3 CASSLLSGGPDTQYF
TRBJ2-3 few TRBV2 CASSRSLGTDTQYF
TRBJ2-3 NA TRBV6-4 CASSDSGADTQYF
TRBJ2-7 many TRBV5-1 CASSHSQGYEQYF
TRBJ2-1 NA TRBV12-3/TRBV12-4 CASSLEPTGQFF
TRBJ1-3 many TRBV9 CASSSSVPGTGGGNTIYF
TRBJ2-1 many TRBV3-1 CASRQTSSGTSGHNEQFF